The 12 T cell receptor beta chains below were found in one sample sequenced in a study of T-cell reconstitution after alpha-beta-depleted transplantation in children. This sample's TCRbeta library carried unique molecular identifier barcodes. TCRdb reprocessed the PCR reads via MiXCR and lists one record per CDR3 protein. The table shows 250,000 to 300,000 distinct CDR3 sequences, with roughly 9.1% occurring only once. The input for sequencing was PBMCs, taken before TCRalphabeta/CD19-depleted stem cell transplant. These receptors were taken from a boy in the first two years of life with acute myeloid leukemia, due to receive a stem cell transplant.

This clonotype has a count of ten or more. The J gene is TRBJ2-3, the V gene TRBV5-6; 7 bases agree with TRBD2. Germline CDR1 and CDR2: SGHDT and YYEEEE. The length of the CDR3 is 11 residues. V was pared by 3 bases and J by 13 bases, with 5 bases of the junction left unmatched. The CDR3 nucleotides read TGTGCCAGCAGCTCGGGACTAAGCAAGTATTTT. Protein: CASSSGLSKYF.

This clonotype was counted a few times. The chain combines TRBV29-1 with TRBJ1-3; D not certain. Germline V gives CDR1 SQVTM, CDR2 ANQGSEA. CDR3 size: 11 residues. V was clipped by 5 bases and J by 8 bases, with 10 bases between them. The CDR3 reads CSVSLVDTIYF. CDR3 DNA: TGCAGCGTTTCACTGGTGGACACCATATATTTT.

This clonotype was observed at least ten times. The chain has TRBV28 and TRBJ1-2; D unclear. This CDR3 comprises 15 residues. The V gene lost 11 bases and the J gene lost 4 bases, with 23 bases spanning the gap. Germline loops: CDR1 MDHEN, CDR2 SYDVKM. This CDR3 is CACASGRARGYGYTF. CDR3 DNA: TGTGCCTGCGCGTCCGGTAGGGCGCGGGGCTATGGCTACACCTTC.

This clonotype was observed a handful of times. The chain joins TRBV12-3 or TRBV12-4 to TRBJ2-3; D is undetermined. CDR3 length: 14 residues. Trimming cost V 2 bases and J 1 base, with 7 bases left between them. The CDR3 spells CASSLRPGTDTQYF. CDR3 nucleotides: TGTGCCAGCAGTTTACGACCTGGCACAGATACGCAGTATTTT.

The rearrangement links TRBV12-3 or TRBV12-4 to TRBJ2-6; tentatively, D is TRBD2 (5 bases). The CDR3 totals 15 residues. Between the trimmed V and J ends, which lost 5 bases and 4 bases, there was a span of 12 bases. The CDR3 here is CASSPPGNGANVLTF. In nucleotides, the CDR3 is TGTGCCAGCAGTCCCCCGGGGAACGGGGCCAACGTCCTGACTTTC.

Many counts were recorded for this clonotype. The chain carries TRBV5-1 and TRBJ1-1, with D unclear. Germline-derived CDR1 and CDR2 are SGHRS and YFSETQ. Between the trimmed V and J ends, which lost 5 bases and 5 bases, there was a span of 13 bases. CDR3 length equals 13 residues. The CDR3 loop reads CASRKGKETEAFF. The CDR3 DNA reads as TGCGCCAGCAGAAAGGGAAAGGAAACTGAAGCTTTCTTT. The variable domain in full, completed from reference TRBV5-1 and TRBJ1-1, reads KAGVTQTPRYLIKTRGQQVTLSCSPISGHRSVSWYQQTPGQGLQFLFEYFSETQRNKGNFPGRFSGRQFSNSRSEMNVSTLELGDSALYLCASRKGKETEAFFGQGTRLTVV.

This clonotype was seen repeatedly, ten times or more. The V call is TRBV7-2, the J call TRBJ2-7; no firm D call. Germline CDR1 is SGHTA and CDR2 is FQGNSA. CDR3 length: 14 residues. The V end lost 0 bases, the J end lost 2 bases, and 8 bases lay between the germline ends. In DNA, the CDR3 is TGTGCCAGCAGCTTAGCGCTGGTAGCCTACGAGCAGTACTTC. Protein product: CASSLALVAYEQYF.

This clonotype was picked up many times. The chain employs TRBV4-3 and TRBJ2-4; 8 nucleotides match TRBD1. V gave up 2 bases and J gave up 1 base; unmatched junction bases: 4. This CDR3 comprises 16 residues. The germline V gene encodes CDR1 LGHNA and CDR2 YSLEER. CDR3 protein: CASSQLTGVAKNIQYF. Written as DNA, the CDR3 is TGCGCCAGCAGCCAATTGACAGGGGTTGCCAAAAACATTCAGTACTTC.

Ten or more counts support this clonotype. This sequence joins TRBV6-5 and TRBJ1-5; the D is unclear. Germline-derived CDR1 and CDR2 are MNHEY and SVGAGI. CDR3 length equals 14 residues. Trimming removed 7 bases from V and 5 bases from J, with 15 bases in between. Here the CDR3 DNA reads TGTGCCAGCACAGTTTTGGGGTTCGATCAGCCCCAGCATTTT. Translation gives CASTVLGFDQPQHF.

This clonotype has at least ten counts. CDR3 nucleotides: TGTGCCACCAGCACTAGCGCCAGCACAGATACGCAGTATTTT. Its translation: CATSTSASTDTQYF. The gene calls are TRBV15 and TRBJ2-3; maybe TRBD2 (6 bases). V dropped 4 bases and J dropped 0 bases, with 8 bases sitting between them. CDR3 length: 14 amino acids. Germline lookup yields CDR1 LNHNV and CDR2 YYDKDF (reference sequence).

This clonotype was recorded at least ten times. This chain connects TRBV20-1 to TRBJ1-1; D is unclear. The length of the CDR3 is 13 residues. V was shortened by 4 bases and J by 0 bases, with 9 bases between the two germline ends. The germline gives CDR1 DFQATT, CDR2 SNEGSKA (reference sequence). The CDR3, as DNA: TGCAGTGCTAAAGAATTCCTGAACACTGAAGCTTTCTTT. As protein: CSAKEFLNTEAFF.

This clonotype came up a few times. The gene calls are TRBV7-9 and TRBJ2-5, with unresolved D. The CDR3 runs 12 residues. V lost 8 bases, J lost 1 base, and 8 bases lay in between. The germline CDR1 and CDR2 sequences are SEHNR and FQNEAQ (reference sequence). The chain's CDR3 is CASDVGQETQYF. CDR3 nucleotides: TGTGCCAGCGACGTAGGCCAAGAGACCCAGTACTTC. Full variable domain (missing parts from reference TRBV7-9 and TRBJ2-5): DTGVSQNPRHKITKRGQNVTFRCDPISEHNRLYWYRQTLGQGPEFLTYFQNEAQLEKSRLLSDRFSAERPKGSFSTLEIQRTEQGDSAMYLCASDVGQETQYFGPGTRLLVL.